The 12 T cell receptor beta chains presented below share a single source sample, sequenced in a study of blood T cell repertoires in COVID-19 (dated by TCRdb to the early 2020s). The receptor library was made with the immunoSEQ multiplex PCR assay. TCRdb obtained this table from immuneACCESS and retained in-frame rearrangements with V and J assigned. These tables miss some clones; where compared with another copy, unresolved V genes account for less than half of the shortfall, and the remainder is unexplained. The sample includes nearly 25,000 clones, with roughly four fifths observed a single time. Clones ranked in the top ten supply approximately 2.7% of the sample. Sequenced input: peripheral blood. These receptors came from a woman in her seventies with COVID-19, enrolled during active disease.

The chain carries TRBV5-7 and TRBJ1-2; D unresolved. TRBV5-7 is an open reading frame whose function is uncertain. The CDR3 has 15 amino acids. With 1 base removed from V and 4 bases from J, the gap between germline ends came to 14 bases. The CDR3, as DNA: TGTGCCAGCAGCTTGATAGTTATGCATCCCTATGGCTACACCTTC. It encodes CASSLIVMHPYGYTF.

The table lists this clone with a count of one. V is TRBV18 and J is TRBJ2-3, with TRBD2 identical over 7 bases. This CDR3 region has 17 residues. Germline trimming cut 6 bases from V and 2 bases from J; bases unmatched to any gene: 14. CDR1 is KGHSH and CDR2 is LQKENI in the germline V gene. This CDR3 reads CASSLSREDLFTDTQYF. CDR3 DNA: TGTGCCAGCTCTCTCAGCCGGGAGGATCTCTTCACAGATACGCAGTATTTT.

CDR3 coding DNA: TGTGCCAGCAGCTTCCTCCTCATCGCGGGACTTCGGGACAATGAGCAGTTCTTC. Protein sequence: CASSFLLIAGLRDNEQFF. The genes are TRBV11-2 and TRBJ2-1; a possible D gene is TRBD2 (6 bases). The germline CDR1 and CDR2 sequences are SGHAT and FQNNGV. V was cut by 3 bases and J by 5 bases, with 23 bases left in between. The CDR3 extends over 18 amino acids.

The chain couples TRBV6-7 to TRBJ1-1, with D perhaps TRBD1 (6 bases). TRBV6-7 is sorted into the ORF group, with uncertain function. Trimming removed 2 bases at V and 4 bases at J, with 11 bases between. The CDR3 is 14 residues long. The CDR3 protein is CASSYPRGITEAFF. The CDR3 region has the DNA TGTGCCAGCAGTTACCCCAGGGGTATCACTGAAGCTTTCTTT.

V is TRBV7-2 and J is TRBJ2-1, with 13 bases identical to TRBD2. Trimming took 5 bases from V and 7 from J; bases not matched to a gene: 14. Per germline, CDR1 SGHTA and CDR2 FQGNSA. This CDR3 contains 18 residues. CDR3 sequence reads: CASSETGLAGLPGNEQFF. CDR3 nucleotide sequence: TGTGCCAGCAGCGAAACGGGACTAGCGGGACTTCCTGGGAATGAGCAGTTCTTC.

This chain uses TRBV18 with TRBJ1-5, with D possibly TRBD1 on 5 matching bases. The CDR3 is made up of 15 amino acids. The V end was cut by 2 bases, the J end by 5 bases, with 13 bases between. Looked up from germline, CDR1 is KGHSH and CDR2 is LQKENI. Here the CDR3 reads CASSPAGTGYQPQHF. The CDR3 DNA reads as TGTGCCAGCTCACCAGCCGGCACAGGATATCAGCCCCAGCATTTT.

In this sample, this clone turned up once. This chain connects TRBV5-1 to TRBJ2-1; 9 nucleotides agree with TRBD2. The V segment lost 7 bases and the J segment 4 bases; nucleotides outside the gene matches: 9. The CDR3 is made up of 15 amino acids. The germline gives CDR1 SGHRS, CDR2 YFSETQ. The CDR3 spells CASQGWTSAYNEQFF. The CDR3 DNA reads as TGCGCCAGCCAAGGGTGGACTAGCGCTTACAATGAGCAGTTCTTC.

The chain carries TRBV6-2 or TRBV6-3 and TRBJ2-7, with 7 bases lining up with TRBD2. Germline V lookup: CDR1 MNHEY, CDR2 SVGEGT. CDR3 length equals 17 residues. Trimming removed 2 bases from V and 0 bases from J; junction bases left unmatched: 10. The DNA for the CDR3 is TGTGCCAGCAGTTACGCCAGACGAGCGGGGAGCTCCTACGAGCAGTACGTC. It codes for CASSYARRAGSSYEQYV.

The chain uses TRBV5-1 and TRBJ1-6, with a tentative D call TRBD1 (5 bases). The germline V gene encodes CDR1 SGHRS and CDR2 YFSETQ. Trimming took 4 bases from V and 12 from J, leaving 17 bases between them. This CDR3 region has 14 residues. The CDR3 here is CASSLETGPQPLHF. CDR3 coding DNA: TGCGCCAGCAGCCTTGAAACAGGCCCTCAACCCCTCCACTTT.

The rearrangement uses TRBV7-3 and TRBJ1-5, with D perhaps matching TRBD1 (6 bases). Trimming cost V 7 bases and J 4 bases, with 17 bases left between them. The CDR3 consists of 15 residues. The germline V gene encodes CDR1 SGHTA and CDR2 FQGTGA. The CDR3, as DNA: TGTGCCAGCACCCTGAACCCAGGGGATAATCAGCCCCAGCATTTT. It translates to CASTLNPGDNQPQHF.

Here the CDR3 DNA reads TGTGCCAGTAGTCGCCCCCGACAGGGGCGGCCAAACAATGAGCAGTTCTTC. The encoded protein is CASSRPRQGRPNNEQFF. The genes are TRBV19 and TRBJ2-1; the match to TRBD1 covers 8 bases. Germline CDR1 and CDR2: LNHDA and SQIVND (reference sequence). This CDR3 is built from 17 residues. J gave up 5 bases and V 5 bases, and 14 bases lay outside the gene matches.

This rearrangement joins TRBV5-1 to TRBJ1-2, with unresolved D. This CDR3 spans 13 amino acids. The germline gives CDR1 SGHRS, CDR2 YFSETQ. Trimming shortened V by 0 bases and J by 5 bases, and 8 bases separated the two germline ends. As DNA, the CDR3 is TGCGCCAGCAGCTTGGCCTCGGGTTATGGCTACACCTTC. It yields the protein CASSLASGYGYTF. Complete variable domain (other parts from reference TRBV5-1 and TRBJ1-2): KAGVTQTPRYLIKTRGQQVTLSCSPISGHRSVSWYQQTPGQGLQFLFEYFSETQRNKGNFPGRFSGRQFSNSRSEMNVSTLELGDSALYLCASSLASGYGYTFGSGTRLTVV.